These 4 T cell receptor beta chains came from one sample sequenced in a study of T cell responses to AZD1222 COVID-19 vaccine (dated by TCRdb to the early 2020s). The time point label, as the study defines it: baseline before first vaccination. Library generation was performed with the immunoSEQ multiplex PCR assay. As stored in TCRdb, this immuneACCESS dataset retains in-frame rearrangements with V and J assigned. A fraction of the clones does not appear; measured against another copy, unresolved V genes explain less than half of the discrepancy, and the remainder lacks a known reason. The sample includes under 150,000 clones, with 88% observed a single time. The ten largest clones take up over 12% of the sample. The starting material was peripheral blood, obtained on day 0 of AZD1222 vaccination. The source of these receptors is an adult in good health.

This sequence joins TRBV7-2 and TRBJ1-2, with 7 bases aligning to TRBD1. Germline V gene sequence: CDR1 SGHTA, CDR2 FQGNSA. The CDR3 extends over 16 amino acids. After removal of 5 bases from V and 0 bases from J, the junction contained 9 bases not matched to a gene. The CDR3 nucleotides are TGTGCCAGCAGCCCACAGGGGCTTGGAGCTAACTATGGCTACACCTTC. Translated, it gives CASSPQGLGANYGYTF.

The chain uses TRBV28 and TRBJ1-6; weak D call: TRBD1 (6 bases). Germline CDR1 and CDR2: MDHEN and SYDVKM. Trimming took off 3 bases at V and 10 bases at J, with 10 bases between the two ends. The CDR3 runs to 13 residues. The CDR3 DNA is TGTGCCAGCAGTTTGGACAGTCGGTCACCCCTCCACTTT. Translated, it gives CASSLDSRSPLHF.

This clone was picked up one time. The gene calls are TRBV6-6 and TRBJ2-5, with D perhaps TRBD1 or TRBD2 (5 bases each). CDR1 and CDR2 (germline): MNHNY, SVGAGI (reference sequence). The length of the CDR3 is 15 residues. The V end was cut by 2 bases, the J end by 5 bases, with 15 bases between. CDR3 protein: CASSYQGHPGETQYF. The CDR3 region has the DNA TGTGCCAGCAGTTACCAAGGACACCCGGGGGAGACCCAGTACTTC.

The sample holds a few counts of this clone. V usage is TRBV7-9 and J usage is TRBJ1-1; weak D call: TRBD1 (5 bases). The germline V gene encodes CDR1 SEHNR and CDR2 FQNEAQ (reference sequence). The CDR3 totals 15 residues. V lost 5 bases and J 1 base, leaving 14 bases between the germline ends. For the CDR3, the DNA is TGTGCCAGCAGCCCCAGGGAAGTTGGGAACACTGAAGCTTTCTTT. It encodes CASSPREVGNTEAFF.